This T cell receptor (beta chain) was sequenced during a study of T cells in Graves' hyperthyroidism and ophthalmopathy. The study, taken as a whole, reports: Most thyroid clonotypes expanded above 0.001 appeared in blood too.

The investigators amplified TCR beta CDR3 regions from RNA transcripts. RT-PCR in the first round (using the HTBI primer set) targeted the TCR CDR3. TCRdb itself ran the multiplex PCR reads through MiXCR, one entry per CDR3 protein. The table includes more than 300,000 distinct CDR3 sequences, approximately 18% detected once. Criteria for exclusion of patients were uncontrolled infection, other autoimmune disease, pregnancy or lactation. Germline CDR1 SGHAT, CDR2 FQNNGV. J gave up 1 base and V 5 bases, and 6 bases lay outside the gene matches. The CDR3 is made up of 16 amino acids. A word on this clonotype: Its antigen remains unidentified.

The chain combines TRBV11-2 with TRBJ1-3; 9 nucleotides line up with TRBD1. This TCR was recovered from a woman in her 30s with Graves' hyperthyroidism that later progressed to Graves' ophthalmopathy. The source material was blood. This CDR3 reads CASSTYRGHSGNTIYF. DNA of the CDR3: TGTGCCAGCAGCACTTACAGGGGGCATTCTGGAAACACCATATATTTT.